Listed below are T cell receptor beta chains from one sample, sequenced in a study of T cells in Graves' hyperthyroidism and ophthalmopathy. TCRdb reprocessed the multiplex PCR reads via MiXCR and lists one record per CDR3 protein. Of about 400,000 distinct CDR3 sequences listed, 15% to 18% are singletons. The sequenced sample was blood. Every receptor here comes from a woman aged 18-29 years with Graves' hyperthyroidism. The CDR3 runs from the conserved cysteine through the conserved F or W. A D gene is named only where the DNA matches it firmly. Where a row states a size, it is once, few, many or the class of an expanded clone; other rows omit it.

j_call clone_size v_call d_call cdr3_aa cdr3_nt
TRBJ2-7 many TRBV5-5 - CASSLADGPYEQYF TGTGCCAGCAGCTTGGCTGACGGTCCCTACGAGCAGTACTTC
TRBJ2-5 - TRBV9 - CASSVAVAYQETQYF TGTGCCAGCAGCGTAGCAGTGGCGTACCAAGAGACCCAGTACTTC
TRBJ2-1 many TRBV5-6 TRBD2 CASSPPGLAGVYNEQFF TGTGCCAGCAGCCCTCCCGGACTAGCGGGAGTCTATAATGAGCAGTTCTTC
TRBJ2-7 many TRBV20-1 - CSAISPYEQYF TGCAGTGCTATTAGCCCCTACGAGCAGTACTTC
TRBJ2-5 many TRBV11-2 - CASGQPGLSSQTQYF TGTGCCAGCGGCCAACCCGGACTATCTTCCCAGACCCAGTACTTC
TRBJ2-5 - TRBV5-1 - CASSLGVRARSQETQYF TGCGCCAGCAGCTTGGGTGTGCGGGCGCGCTCCCAAGAGACCCAGTACTTC
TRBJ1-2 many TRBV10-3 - CAISESVDFYGYTF TGTGCCATCAGTGAGTCGGTCGATTTTTATGGCTACACCTTC
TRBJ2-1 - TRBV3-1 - CASSVGGGKLGNEQFF TGTGCCAGCAGCGTAGGGGGGGGGAAACTCGGGAATGAGCAGTTCTTC
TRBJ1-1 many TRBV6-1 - CASSSTDRMNTEAFF TGTGCCAGCAGTTCGACAGACAGGATGAACACTGAAGCTTTCTTT
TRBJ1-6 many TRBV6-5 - CASRQGVNNSPLHF TGTGCCAGCAGGCAAGGGGTCAATAATTCACCCCTCCACTTT
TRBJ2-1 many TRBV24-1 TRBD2 CATSGGALNEQFF TGTGCCACCAGCGGGGGGGCTCTCAATGAGCAGTTCTTC
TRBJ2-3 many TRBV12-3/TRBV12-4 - CASSVGLGTQYF TGTGCCAGCAGTGTTGGACTGGGTACGCAGTATTTT
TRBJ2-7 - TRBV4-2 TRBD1 CASSQVGTGVSEQYF TGTGCCAGCAGCCAAGTGGGCACAGGGGTTAGCGAGCAGTACTTC
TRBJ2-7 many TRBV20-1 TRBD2 CSALSGSSYEQYF TGCAGTGCCTTAAGCGGGAGCTCCTACGAGCAGTACTTC
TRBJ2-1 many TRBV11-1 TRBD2 CASSLGSPLSGRVPYNEQFF TGTGCCAGCAGCTTAGGGTCCCCCCTTAGCGGGAGGGTCCCCTACAATGAGCAGTTCTTC
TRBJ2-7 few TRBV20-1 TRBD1 CSARAGTGDPYEQYF TGCAGTGCTAGAGCCGGGACAGGGGATCCCTACGAGCAGTACTTC
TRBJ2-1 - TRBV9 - CASSPRANVNEQFF TGTGCCAGCAGCCCTAGGGCTAACGTCAATGAGCAGTTCTTC
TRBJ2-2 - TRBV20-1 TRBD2 CSARHLAGGATGELFF TGCAGTGCTAGACATCTAGCGGGAGGGGCCACCGGGGAGCTGTTTTTT
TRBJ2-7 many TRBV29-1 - CSVEVGQGYEQYF TGCAGCGTTGAAGTCGGGCAGGGTTACGAGCAGTACTTC